This entry lists 12 T cell receptor beta chains sequenced from one sample in a study of vaccination and CD4 T cells after COVID-19. Stated treatment: roughly 11-day PBMC culture with coronavirus spike peptide pools or control peptides (ViraFEST assay). These TCRs are of unknown antigen specificity. Once obtained from cultured CD4+ T cells, the DNA was sequenced using the Oncomine TCR Beta short-read assay. TCRdb ran MiXCR on the PCR reads and lists one entry per CDR3 protein. Altogether under 15,000 distinct CDR3 sequences are present, roughly 45% being singletons, with the ten largest covering 7.8%. The sample consisted of CD4+ T cells from blood, cultured in vitro, taken after SARS-CoV-2 vaccination. These receptors came from a human donor who had recovered from COVID-19.

The chain is built from TRBV18 and TRBJ2-2, with a weak D call TRBD2 (5 bases). V lost 2 bases to trimming and J lost 9 bases, with 22 bases between them. The CDR3 loop spans 17 amino acids. Germline V gives CDR1 KGHSH, CDR2 LQKENI. DNA of the CDR3: TGTGCCAGCTCACCAACCGTTGGAGGACGGGATCGCCGGGAGCTGTTTTTT. Translation: CASSPTVGGRDRRELFF.

This clonotype was counted only a few times. The chain couples TRBV7-9 to TRBJ2-2; D is unclear. V lost 5 bases and J lost 5, with 9 bases in between. CDR1 is SEHNR and CDR2 is FQNEAQ in the germline V gene (reference sequence). The CDR3 consists of 13 residues. The CDR3 sequence is CASSPPGTGELFF. The CDR3 DNA reads TGTGCCAGCAGCCCCCCCGGGACCGGGGAGCTGTTTTTT.

This rearrangement joins TRBV19 to TRBJ2-5; 9 nucleotides match TRBD1. The V gene end was trimmed by 5 bases and the J gene end by 5 bases; junction bases not matched to a gene: 6. The germline CDR1 and CDR2 sequences are LNHDA and SQIVND (reference sequence). The CDR3 has 14 residues. CDR3 DNA: TGTGCCAGTAGTCCGCGGACAGGGGATGAGACCCAGTACTTC. Translated: CASSPRTGDETQYF.

The J gene is TRBJ2-3, the V gene TRBV9; no firm D call. CDR3 length equals 13 residues. Trimming pared 6 bases from V and 2 bases from J, leaving 10 bases between. Germline V lookup: CDR1 SGDLS, CDR2 YYNGEE. The CDR3 protein is CASTISPTDTQYF. As DNA, the CDR3 is TGTGCCAGCACCATATCTCCCACAGATACGCAGTATTTT.

This clonotype was found a few times. The chain is built from TRBV20-1 and TRBJ1-1; D remains ambiguous. The germline V and J ends were trimmed by 7 bases and 1 base, with 10 bases remaining between them. CDR3 size: 12 residues. Germline lookup yields CDR1 DFQATT and CDR2 SNEGSKA (reference sequence). The CDR3 here is CSVLNGNTEAFF. CDR3 sequence (DNA): TGCAGTGTCCTGAACGGGAACACTGAAGCTTTCTTT.

This clonotype showed up just a few times. The genes are TRBV18 and TRBJ2-2, with 8 bases lining up with TRBD1. V lost 1 base, J lost 1 base, and 2 bases stayed unmatched. Germline assignment: CDR1 KGHSH and CDR2 LQKENI. CDR3 length equals 16 residues. The CDR3 loop reads CASSPRGTGNTGELFF. The CDR3 DNA sequence: TGTGCCAGCTCACCACGTGGGACAGGGAACACCGGGGAGCTGTTTTTT.

A few counts support this clonotype. The chain employs TRBV10-1 and TRBJ1-5; D might be TRBD1 (5 bases). Trimming stripped 3 bases from V and 2 bases from J, with 20 bases between. This CDR3 contains 18 residues. Germline V gene lookup returns CDR1 WNHNN and CDR2 SYGVQD (reference sequence). As DNA, the CDR3 is TGCGCCAGCAGTGAAGGAGTAGCGGGGCAAGGGGGCAATCAGCCCCAGCATTTT. Amino acid sequence: CASSEGVAGQGGNQPQHF.

In this sample, this clonotype turned up a few times. This chain's CDR3 is CASSLTWTGENYGYTF. CDR3 coding DNA: TGTGCCAGCAGTCTCACTTGGACAGGGGAAAACTATGGCTACACCTTC. The chain carries TRBV6-1 and TRBJ1-2; 9 positions agree with TRBD1. Germline values: CDR1 MNHNS, CDR2 SASEGT. V gave up 5 bases and J gave up 2 bases; unmatched junction bases: 9. This CDR3 is 16 amino acids long.

This chain uses TRBV20-1 with TRBJ2-4; 15 bases are shared with TRBD2. With 1 base clipped from V and 0 bases from J, the junction kept 4 bases outside the gene matches. Germline lookup yields CDR1 DFQATT and CDR2 SNEGSKA (reference sequence). The CDR3 consists of 18 residues. The CDR3 region is CSARGGLAGGLAKNIQYF. DNA of the CDR3: TGCAGTGCTAGAGGCGGACTAGCGGGAGGGCTAGCCAAAAACATTCAGTACTTC.

The V gene is TRBV2, the J gene TRBJ1-5; 7 nucleotides align to TRBD1. The CDR3 is 14 residues long. After removal of 4 bases from V and 5 bases from J, the junction contained 5 bases not matched to a gene. CDR1 SNHLY and CDR2 FYNNEI come from the germline V gene. CDR3 sequence (DNA): TGTGCCAGCAGTGGGGGCAGGGGGGATCAGCCCCAGCATTTT. Protein: CASSGGRGDQPQHF. Supplemented by reference TRBV2 and TRBJ1-5, the full variable domain reads EPEVTQTPSHQVTQMGQEVILRCVPISNHLYFYWYRQILGQKVEFLVSFYNNEISEKSEIFDDQFSVERPDGSNFTLKIRSTKLEDSAMYFCASSGGRGDQPQHFGDGTRLSIL.

The V call is TRBV7-9, the J call TRBJ2-7; 10 bases match TRBD2. The ends lost 4 bases at V and 5 bases at J; junction bases unmatched: 5. Germline V CDR1 and CDR2: SEHNR, FQNEAQ (reference sequence). The CDR3 runs to 14 residues. The CDR3 sequence is CASSSAGGLHEQYF. The DNA for the CDR3 is TGTGCCAGCAGCTCAGCGGGAGGGCTCCACGAGCAGTACTTC.

This clonotype was seen a few times. The chain has TRBV7-9 and TRBJ2-5; a possible D gene is TRBD1 (5 bases). CDR1 and CDR2 from the germline V gene are SEHNR and FQNEAQ (reference sequence). The CDR3 spans 13 residues. The V and J ends lost 8 bases and 7 bases respectively, with 17 bases between them. CDR3 sequence reads: CASSDYAQGTQYF. The DNA for the CDR3 is TGTGCCAGCTCCGATTACGCGCAGGGGACCCAGTACTTC. The full variable domain, completed using reference TRBV7-9 and TRBJ2-5, is DTGVSQNPRHKITKRGQNVTFRCDPISEHNRLYWYRQTLGQGPEFLTYFQNEAQLEKSRLLSDRFSAERPKGSFSTLEIQRTEQGDSAMYLCASSDYAQGTQYFGPGTRLLVL.